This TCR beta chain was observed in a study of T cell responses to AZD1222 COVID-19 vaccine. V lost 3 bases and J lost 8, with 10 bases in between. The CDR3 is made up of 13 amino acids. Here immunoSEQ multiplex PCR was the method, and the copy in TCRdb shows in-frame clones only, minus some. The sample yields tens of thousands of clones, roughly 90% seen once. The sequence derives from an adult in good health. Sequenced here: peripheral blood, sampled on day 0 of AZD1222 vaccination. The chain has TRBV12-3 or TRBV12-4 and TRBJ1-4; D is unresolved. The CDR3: CASSLPMGEKLFF. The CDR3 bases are TGTGCCAGCAGTTTGCCCATGGGGGAAAAACTGTTTTTT.